Presented here are 26 T cell receptor beta chains from one specimen sequenced in a study of liver allograft versus peripheral blood T cells. About the research overall: Recipients' peripheral blood T cell receptor repertoires were compared with those in transplanted livers.

TCRdb itself ran the reads through MiXCR, one entry per CDR3 protein. Here the sample spans 13,000 or so distinct CDR3 sequences, under 20% being singletons. Receptor source: a human patient who had a liver transplant. Some of these T cells may belong to the graft donor.

At least ten counts were recorded for this clonotype. This sequence joins TRBV19 and TRBJ1-1, with a possible D match to TRBD1 (6 bases). Between the trimmed V and J ends, which lost 6 bases and 4 bases, there was a span of 12 bases. Looked up from germline, CDR1 is LNHDA and CDR2 is SQIVND (reference sequence). The CDR3 runs to 13 residues. The CDR3 nucleotides read TGTGCCAGTAGCCTACAGGGTGGCACTGAAGCTTTCTTT. The encoded protein is CASSLQGGTEAFF.

This clonotype was observed a handful of times. The chain is built from TRBV20-1 and TRBJ2-1; 11 bases match TRBD2. The germline V gene encodes CDR1 DFQATT and CDR2 SNEGSKA (reference sequence). The CDR3 runs 17 residues. V lost 0 bases and J lost 7; bases outside the gene matches: 11. CDR3 bases: TGCAGTGCTAGAGAGCTAGCGGGGGGAAAAAGGTTGAATGAGCAGTTCTTC. Translated, it gives CSARELAGGKRLNEQFF.

This clonotype was detected ten times or more. This rearrangement joins TRBV6-2 or TRBV6-3 to TRBJ2-1, with D perhaps matching TRBD2 (6 bases). The germline V gene has CDR1 MNHEY and CDR2 SVGEGT. This CDR3 is 14 amino acids long. Trimming stripped 5 bases from V and 9 bases from J, with 17 bases between. CDR3 coding DNA: TGTGCCAGCAGTAGAGCGAGCGGGCGGGGTGAGCAGTTCTTC. It yields the protein CASSRASGRGEQFF.

The table lists this clonotype with many counts. The genes are TRBV7-9 and TRBJ1-1; tentatively, D is TRBD1 (6 bases). The CDR3 has 13 residues. CDR1 SEHNR and CDR2 FQNEAQ come from the germline V gene (reference sequence). V lost 6 bases and J 4 bases, leaving 12 bases between the germline ends. The CDR3 coding sequence is TGTGCCAGCAGGATGGACAGTGGCACTGAAGCTTTCTTT. It yields the protein CASRMDSGTEAFF.

V gene TRBV28 combines with J gene TRBJ1-5, with 7 bases matching TRBD1. This CDR3 has 15 amino acids. CDR1 MDHEN and CDR2 SYDVKM come from the germline V gene. The trim removed 2 bases at V and 3 bases at J, leaving 4 bases unmatched. The CDR3: CASSLADRPNQPQHF. The CDR3 bases are TGTGCCAGCAGTTTAGCGGACAGGCCCAATCAGCCCCAGCATTTT.

This clonotype was seen at least ten times. The rearrangement links TRBV28 to TRBJ1-2, with a possible D match to TRBD1 (5 bases). The germline gives CDR1 MDHEN, CDR2 SYDVKM. CDR3 size: 16 residues. Trimming left V 10 bases short and J 0 bases short, with 21 bases between. This chain's CDR3 is CATLSGADSTNYGYTF. The CDR3 DNA follows: TGTGCCACCCTATCCGGGGCGGACTCAACTAACTATGGCTACACCTTC.

The V and J genes are TRBV6-6 and TRBJ2-5; D not certain. CDR1 MNHNY and CDR2 SVGAGI come from the germline V gene (reference sequence). The CDR3 runs 11 residues. V lost 6 bases, J lost 5 bases, and 7 bases lay in between. The CDR3 loop reads CASRFAETQYF. The CDR3 bases are TGTGCCAGCAGATTCGCGGAGACCCAGTACTTC.

With respect to this clonotype: The missing conserved phenylalanine or tryptophan at the end of this CDR3 makes a read error likely. The chain combines TRBV25-1 with TRBJ1-1, with D perhaps TRBD1 (6 bases). The CDR3 spans 15 residues. The germline CDR1 and CDR2 sequences are MGHDK and SYGVNS. V was shortened by 0 bases and J by 2 bases, with 10 bases between the two germline ends. The DNA of the CDR3 is TGTGCCAGCAGTGAATATGGGACAATTAACACTGAAGCTTTCATT. This sequence encodes CASSEYGTINTEAFI.

This clonotype has at least ten counts. The CDR3 DNA follows: TGTGCCAGTAAAAGGGGGCGAACAGATACGCAGTATTTT. Protein product: CASKRGRTDTQYF. This rearrangement joins TRBV19 to TRBJ2-3, with 7 bases lining up with TRBD1. Germline V gene lookup returns CDR1 LNHDA and CDR2 SQIVND (reference sequence). The junction had 4 bases not matched to a gene; V was cut back by 7 bases and J by 3 bases. The length of the CDR3 is 13 residues. Combining the CDR3 with reference TRBV19 and TRBJ2-3 gives the whole variable domain DGGITQSPKYLFRKEGQNVTLSCEQNLNHDAMYWYRQDPGQGLRLIYYSQIVNDFQKGDIAEGYSVSREKKESFPLTVTSAQKNPTAFYLCASKRGRTDTQYFGPGTRLTVL.

This clonotype was seen more than once but under ten times. This chain joins TRBV28 and TRBJ1-3; the D is unclear. V lost 6 bases, J lost 0 bases, and 15 bases lay in between. The CDR3 has 16 residues. The germline V gene has CDR1 MDHEN and CDR2 SYDVKM. CDR3: CASSNVPTFSGNTIYF. The CDR3, as DNA: TGTGCCAGCAGCAATGTCCCCACCTTCTCTGGAAACACCATATATTTT.

This clonotype was picked up a small number of times. The chain joins TRBV27 to TRBJ1-6; maybe TRBD1 (6 bases). Trimming cost V 5 bases and J 14 bases, with 22 bases left between them. The CDR3 has 15 amino acids. CDR1 is MNHEY, CDR2 SMNVEV, per germline (reference sequence). Here the CDR3 reads CASSNRSGAYLTLHF. CDR3 nucleotides: TGTGCCAGCAGTAATCGGTCAGGGGCGTACTTAACCCTCCACTTT.

This clonotype occurred a few times. This rearrangement joins TRBV5-4 to TRBJ2-7; the D call may be TRBD1 or TRBD2 (6 bases each). The V and J ends lost 4 bases and 3 bases respectively, with 11 bases between them. CDR3 length equals 13 residues. Germline assignment: CDR1 SGHNT and CDR2 YYREEE (reference sequence). CDR3 nucleotide sequence: TGTGCCAGCAGCCTGGAGGGGGGCTACGAGCAGTACTTC. It specifies CASSLEGGYEQYF.

Judged by abundance, this clonotype is medium-sized. The rearrangement links TRBV29-1 to TRBJ2-7; the D gene could be TRBD1 or TRBD2 (6 bases each). V was shortened by 5 bases and J by 2 bases, with 10 bases between the two germline ends. This CDR3 has 12 residues. Germline assignment: CDR1 SQVTM and CDR2 ANQGSEA. This CDR3 reads CSVKGGTYEQYF. In DNA, the CDR3 is TGCAGCGTTAAGGGGGGAACCTACGAGCAGTACTTC.

This clonotype has a handful of counts. The J gene is TRBJ2-3, the V gene TRBV20-1; possible D gene TRBD2, 6 bases. The CDR3 sequence is 11 residues long. V was shortened by 8 bases and J by 5 bases, with 11 bases between the two germline ends. Germline CDR1 and CDR2: DFQATT and SNEGSKA (reference sequence). The CDR3 DNA is TGCAGTTTCAATAGCGGAGATACGCAGTATTTT. Translation gives CSFNSGDTQYF.

In this sample, this clonotype turned up many times. V is TRBV6-5 and J is TRBJ1-1, with D possibly matching TRBD1 (5 bases). The CDR3 is 13 residues long. The V gene lost 3 bases and the J gene lost 5 bases, with 10 bases spanning the gap. Germline CDR1 and CDR2: MNHEY and SVGAGI. DNA for the CDR3: TGTGCCAGCAGTTATGGGGGGAGAACTGAAGCTTTCTTT. Translating gives CASSYGGRTEAFF.

By share of the sample, this clonotype is medium-sized. Written as DNA, the CDR3 is TGCAGCGTTTCACAGGGGGGAAACACTGAAGCTTTCTTT. Translated: CSVSQGGNTEAFF. The chain has TRBV29-1 and TRBJ1-1; 8 bases line up with TRBD1. CDR3 length equals 13 residues. The germline CDR1 and CDR2 sequences are SQVTM and ANQGSEA. The trim removed 5 bases at V and 2 bases at J, leaving 4 bases unmatched.

Remarks on this clonotype: This sequence may be a read error, since a much larger clone differs from it by one base. The genes are TRBV6-1 and TRBJ1-3; D call uncertain. The CDR3 consists of 17 residues. CDR1 and CDR2 (germline): MNHNS, SASEGT. The CDR3 loop is CANSGLAGPVSGNTIYF. CDR3 DNA sequence: TGTGCCAACAGTGGCCTGGCTGGACCAGTCTCTGGAAACACCATATATTTT.

The V gene is TRBV20-1, the J gene TRBJ2-2; D might be TRBD1 (5 bases). Germline assignment: CDR1 DFQATT and CDR2 SNEGSKA (reference sequence). CDR3 length: 13 residues. V lost 3 bases, J lost 5 bases, and 10 bases lay in between. This chain's CDR3 is CSARDMGTGELFF. CDR3 nucleotide sequence: TGCAGTGCTAGGGACATGGGGACCGGGGAGCTGTTTTTT.

Note on this clonotype: A much bigger clone sits one base away, suggesting this may be a read error. J is TRBJ2-1 and V is TRBV7-2; 7 positions agree with TRBD2. Germline CDR1 SGHTA, CDR2 FQGNSA. CDR3 length equals 15 residues. CDR3 nucleotide sequence: TGTGCCAGCAGCTTAATCGGGAGGCCCTACAATAAGCAGTTCTTC. Translated: CASSLIGRPYNKQFF.

The J gene is TRBJ2-1, the V gene TRBV9, with TRBD2 matching over 13 bases. CDR3 size: 16 residues. Trimming cost V 0 bases and J 10 bases; bases outside gene matches: 7. Germline V gene sequence: CDR1 SGDLS, CDR2 YYNGEE. In DNA form, the CDR3 reads TGTGCCAGCAGCGTAGCAGGGACTAGCGGGATCGGGGAGCAGTTCTTC. Translating gives CASSVAGTSGIGEQFF.

This clonotype was counted many times. The rearrangement links TRBV7-2 to TRBJ1-2, with D perhaps TRBD1 (5 bases). Germline V gives CDR1 SGHTA, CDR2 FQGNSA. CDR3 length equals 12 residues. Deletions cut 3 bases from V and 4 bases from J, with 6 bases between. DNA of the CDR3: TGTGCCAGCAGCTTTGACAGCTATGGCTACACCTTC. It specifies CASSFDSYGYTF.

In this sample, this clonotype turned up a few times. The J gene is TRBJ2-3, the V gene TRBV29-1; 10 nucleotides match TRBD2. The ends lost 5 bases at V and 3 bases at J; junction bases unmatched: 5. The germline gives CDR1 SQVTM, CDR2 ANQGSEA. CDR3 length equals 14 residues. The CDR3 protein is CSVRKREGTDTQYF. The CDR3 region has the DNA TGCAGCGTTCGAAAGCGGGAGGGTACAGATACGCAGTATTTT.

This clonotype has only a few counts. V and J are TRBV11-2 and TRBJ2-3; D not resolved. The CDR3 is 15 residues long. Looked up from germline, CDR1 is SGHAT and CDR2 is FQNNGV. Trimming left V 0 bases short and J 2 bases short, with 9 bases between. The CDR3 DNA is TGTGCCAGCAGCTTAGACCCCTTACTCACAGATACGCAGTATTTT. This codes for CASSLDPLLTDTQYF. The full variable domain, rest sourced from reference TRBV11-2 and TRBJ2-3, is EAGVAQSPRYKIIEKRQSVAFWCNPISGHATLYWYQQILGQGPKLLIQFQNNGVVDDSQLPKDRFSAERLKGVDSTLKIQPAKLEDSAVYLCASSLDPLLTDTQYFGPGTRLTVL.

This clonotype has at least ten counts. This chain links TRBV10-3 with TRBJ1-5, with D unresolved. Germline V lookup: CDR1 ENHRY, CDR2 SYGVKD. CDR3 length equals 12 residues. V dropped 10 bases and J dropped 4 bases, with 11 bases sitting between them. CDR3 loop: CASGRENQPQHF. Here the CDR3 DNA reads TGTGCCAGCGGCCGGGAAAATCAGCCCCAGCATTTT.

The sample holds a few counts of this clonotype. This sequence joins TRBV11-1 and TRBJ2-7, with 10 bases matching TRBD1. The CDR3 loop spans 13 amino acids. V trimming: 6 bases; J trimming: 8 bases; junction bases outside the gene matches: 7. Germline-derived CDR1 and CDR2 are SGHAT and FQDESV (reference sequence). DNA for the CDR3: TGTGCCAGCAGGGGACAGGGGCTTGGTCAGCAGTACTTC. Its translation is CASRGQGLGQQYF.

The chain joins TRBV28 to TRBJ1-1, with TRBD1 matching over 7 bases. The CDR3 has 15 residues. Germline CDR1 reads MDHEN; CDR2 reads SYDVKM. Trimming took 6 bases from V and 0 from J; bases not matched to a gene: 7. The CDR3 loop reads CASRQGGLMNTEAFF. Here the CDR3 DNA reads TGTGCCAGCAGGCAGGGGGGGCTCATGAACACTGAAGCTTTCTTT.